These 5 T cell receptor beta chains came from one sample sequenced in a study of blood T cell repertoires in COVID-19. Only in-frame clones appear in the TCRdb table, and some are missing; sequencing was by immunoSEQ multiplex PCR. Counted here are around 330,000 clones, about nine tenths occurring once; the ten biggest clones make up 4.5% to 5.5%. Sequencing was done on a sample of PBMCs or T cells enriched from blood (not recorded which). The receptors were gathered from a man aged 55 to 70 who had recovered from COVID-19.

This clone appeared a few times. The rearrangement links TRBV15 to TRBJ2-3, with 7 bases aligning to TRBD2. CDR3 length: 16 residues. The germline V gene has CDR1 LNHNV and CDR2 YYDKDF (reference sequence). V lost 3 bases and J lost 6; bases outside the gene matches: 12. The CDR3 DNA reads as TGTGCCACCAGCAGGGGGGGACTATATGCTGGCGATACGCAGTATTTT. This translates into CATSRGGLYAGDTQYF. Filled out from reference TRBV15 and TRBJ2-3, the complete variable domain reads DAMVIQNPRYQVTQFGKPVTLSCSQTLNHNVMYWYQQKSSQAPKLLFHYYDKDFNNEADTPDNFQSRRPNTSFCFLDIRSPGLGDTAMYLCATSRGGLYAGDTQYFGPGTRLTVL.

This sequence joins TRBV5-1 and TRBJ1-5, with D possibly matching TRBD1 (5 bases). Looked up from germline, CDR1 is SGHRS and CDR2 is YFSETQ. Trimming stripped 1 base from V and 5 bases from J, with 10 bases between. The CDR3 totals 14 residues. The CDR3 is CASSLLGVDQPQHF. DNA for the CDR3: TGCGCCAGCAGCTTGCTAGGGGTCGATCAGCCCCAGCATTTT.

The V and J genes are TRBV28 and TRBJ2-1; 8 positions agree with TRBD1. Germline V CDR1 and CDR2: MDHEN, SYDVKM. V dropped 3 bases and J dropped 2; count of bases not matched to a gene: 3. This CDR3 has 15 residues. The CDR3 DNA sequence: TGTGCCAGCAGTTTTCCGACAGGGGCCTACAATGAGCAGTTCTTC. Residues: CASSFPTGAYNEQFF.

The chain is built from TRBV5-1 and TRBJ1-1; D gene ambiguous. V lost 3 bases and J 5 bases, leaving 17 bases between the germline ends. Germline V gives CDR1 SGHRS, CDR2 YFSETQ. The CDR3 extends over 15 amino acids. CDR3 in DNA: TGCGCCAGCAGCTCAGACGGGAGAGTGGGAACTGAAGCTTTCTTT. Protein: CASSSDGRVGTEAFF. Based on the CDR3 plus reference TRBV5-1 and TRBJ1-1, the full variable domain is KAGVTQTPRYLIKTRGQQVTLSCSPISGHRSVSWYQQTPGQGLQFLFEYFSETQRNKGNFPGRFSGRQFSNSRSEMNVSTLELGDSALYLCASSSDGRVGTEAFFGQGTRLTVV.

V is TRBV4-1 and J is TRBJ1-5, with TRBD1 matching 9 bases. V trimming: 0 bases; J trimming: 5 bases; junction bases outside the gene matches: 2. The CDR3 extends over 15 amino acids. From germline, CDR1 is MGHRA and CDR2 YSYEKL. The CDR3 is CASSQEGQGDQPQHF. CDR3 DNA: TGCGCCAGCAGCCAAGAGGGACAGGGTGATCAGCCCCAGCATTTT.